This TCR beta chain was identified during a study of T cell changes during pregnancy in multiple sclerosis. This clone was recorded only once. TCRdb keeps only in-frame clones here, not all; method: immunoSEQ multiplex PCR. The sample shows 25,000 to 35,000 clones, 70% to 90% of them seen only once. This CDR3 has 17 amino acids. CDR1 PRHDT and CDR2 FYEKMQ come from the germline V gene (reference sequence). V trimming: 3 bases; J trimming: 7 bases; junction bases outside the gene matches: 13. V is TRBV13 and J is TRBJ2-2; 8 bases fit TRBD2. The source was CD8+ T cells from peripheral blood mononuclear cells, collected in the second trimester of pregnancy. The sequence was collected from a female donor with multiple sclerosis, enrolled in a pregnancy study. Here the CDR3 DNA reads TGTGCCAGCAGCTTGCTCCTTCCGGGAGGGAAGGGCGGGGAGCTGTTTTTT. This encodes CASSLLLPGGKGGELFF.